The 26 T cell receptor beta chains given below trace back to one sample, sequenced in a study of T cell responses to AZD1222 COVID-19 vaccine. Assay used: immunoSEQ multiplex PCR; TCRdb lists only in-frame clones, some missing. This table holds 150,000 to 200,000 clones, approximately 86% found once. The sample was peripheral blood, taken 28 days after the second AZD1222 dose. These receptors were taken from an adult who received the AZD1222 COVID-19 vaccine.

The sample holds one count of this clone. The chain recombines TRBV5-6 with TRBJ1-2, with D perhaps matching TRBD1 (5 bases). The V gene lost 1 base and the J gene lost 4 bases, with 11 bases spanning the gap. The germline V gene has CDR1 SGHDT and CDR2 YYEEEE. This CDR3 region has 14 residues. The CDR3 region has the DNA TGTGCCAGCAGCTTGCGGGGCCGTTCCTATGGCTACACCTTC. It encodes CASSLRGRSYGYTF.

This chain connects TRBV28 to TRBJ1-2; no clear D gene. V was clipped by 6 bases and J by 4 bases, with 12 bases between them. The germline CDR1 and CDR2 sequences are MDHEN and SYDVKM. The CDR3 contains 13 residues. The CDR3 protein is CASRPTESYGYTF. CDR3 coding DNA: TGTGCCAGCAGACCCACAGAGTCCTATGGCTACACCTTC.

The chain couples TRBV7-3 to TRBJ2-3; D call uncertain. CDR1 and CDR2 from the germline V gene are SGHTA and FQGTGA. This CDR3 is 14 amino acids long. V gave up 3 bases and J gave up 1 base, with 8 bases separating them. The CDR3 here is CASSFDIGTDTQYF. The CDR3 region has the DNA TGTGCCAGCAGCTTCGACATAGGCACAGATACGCAGTATTTT.

The chain couples TRBV9 to TRBJ2-3; no clear D. The CDR3 is 13 residues long. Germline V gene data show CDR1 as SGDLS and CDR2 as YYNGEE. The V end was cut by 0 bases, the J end by 2 bases, with 4 bases between. The CDR3 loop reads CASSVDPTDTQYF. DNA for the CDR3: TGTGCCAGCAGCGTAGATCCCACAGATACGCAGTATTTT.

The rearrangement joins TRBV9 to TRBJ1-1; perhaps TRBD1 as D (5 bases). V shed 4 bases and J shed 2 bases, with 15 bases lying between them. The CDR3 runs 15 residues. Germline CDR1 SGDLS, CDR2 YYNGEE. CDR3 coding DNA: TGTGCCAGCAGCACGTACGGGGGGGATAACACTGAAGCTTTCTTT. Encoded protein: CASSTYGGDNTEAFF.

The J gene is TRBJ1-6, the V gene TRBV12-3 or TRBV12-4; TRBD1 is a possible D gene (6 bases). Trimming took off 1 base at V and 13 bases at J, with 11 bases between the two ends. This CDR3 comprises 13 residues. The CDR3 coding sequence is TGTGCCAGCAGTTTAGACAGGGTTTTGCCCCTCCACTTT. Its translation is CASSLDRVLPLHF.

This clone was counted once. V gene TRBV3-1 (or the pseudogene TRBV3-2) combines with J gene TRBJ1-1, with D tentatively TRBD1 (5 bases). The germline gives CDR1 LGHDT, CDR2 YNNKEL (reference sequence). The length of the CDR3 is 17 residues. Trimming left V 4 bases short and J 1 base short, with 19 bases between. The CDR3 reads CASSPDFGRVANTEAFF. For the CDR3, the DNA is TGTGCCAGCAGCCCAGACTTCGGCAGGGTGGCGAACACTGAAGCTTTCTTT.

This chain joins TRBV9 and TRBJ2-2; 12 bases agree with TRBD2. Trimming cost V 3 bases and J 4 bases; bases outside gene matches: 4. Germline V gene data show CDR1 as SGDLS and CDR2 as YYNGEE. The CDR3 runs to 16 residues. CDR3 sequence (DNA): TGTGCCAGCAGCGAAGGACTAGCGGGGACCACCGGGGAGCTGTTTTTT. Amino acids: CASSEGLAGTTGELFF.

This rearrangement joins TRBV6-4 to TRBJ2-2; D not resolved. Trimming cost V 6 bases and J 4 bases, with 12 bases left between them. Germline CDR1 reads MRHNA; CDR2 reads SNTAGT. The CDR3 extends over 14 amino acids. The DNA of the CDR3 is TGTGCCAGCAGCGCCGTGGGTTTCACCGGGGAGCTGTTTTTT. Translated, it gives CASSAVGFTGELFF.

The J gene is TRBJ2-7, the V gene TRBV2; D gene ambiguous. CDR1 and CDR2 from the germline V gene are SNHLY and FYNNEI. CDR3 size: 15 residues. Trimming removed 3 bases from V and 0 bases from J, with 12 bases in between. This CDR3 is CASSEVASASYEQYF. The CDR3 nucleotides are TGTGCCAGCAGTGAGGTGGCCTCTGCCTCCTACGAGCAGTACTTC. The variable domain in full, completed from reference TRBV2 and TRBJ2-7, reads EPEVTQTPSHQVTQMGQEVILRCVPISNHLYFYWYRQILGQKVEFLVSFYNNEISEKSEIFDDQFSVERPDGSNFTLKIRSTKLEDSAMYFCASSEVASASYEQYFGPGTRLTVT.

This clone came up once. This chain links TRBV2 with TRBJ2-1, with unresolved D. This CDR3 is 15 amino acids long. Trimming removed 1 base from V and 5 bases from J, with 12 bases in between. Germline V gene lookup returns CDR1 SNHLY and CDR2 FYNNEI. CDR3 bases: TGTGCCAGCAGTGAAGGAACCCCGGCCGACAATGAGCAGTTCTTC. It yields the protein CASSEGTPADNEQFF.

The genes are TRBV5-4 and TRBJ1-2; D might be TRBD1 (6 bases). Germline assignment: CDR1 SGHNT and CDR2 YYREEE (reference sequence). This CDR3 is built from 13 residues. The V gene lost 5 bases and the J gene lost 3 bases, with 11 bases spanning the gap. CDR3 protein: CASSSRGDYGYTF. CDR3 in DNA: TGTGCCAGCAGTTCAAGGGGGGACTATGGCTACACCTTC. The complete variable domain, with remaining parts taken from reference TRBV5-4 and TRBJ1-2, reads ETGVTQSPTHLIKTRGQQVTLRCSSQSGHNTVSWYQQALGQGPQFIFQYYREEENGRGNFPPRFSGLQFPNYSSELNVNALELDDSALYLCASSSRGDYGYTFGSGTRLTVV.

The gene calls are TRBV30 and TRBJ1-6; a weak D match, TRBD1 (6 bases). The CDR3 is 13 amino acids. The V and J ends lost 2 bases and 7 bases respectively, with 9 bases between them. Germline V gives CDR1 GTSNPN, CDR2 SVGIG (reference sequence). The CDR3 sequence is CAWSSQGNSPLHF. The CDR3 DNA reads TGTGCCTGGAGTAGTCAGGGGAATTCACCCCTCCACTTT. Together with reference TRBV30 and TRBJ1-6, the CDR3 gives the full variable domain: SQTIHQWPATLVQPVGSPLSLECTVEGTSNPNLYWYRQAAGRGLQLLFYSVGIGQISSEVPQNLSASRPQDRQFILSSKKLLLSDSGFYLCAWSSQGNSPLHFGNGTRLTVT.

Here the CDR3 reads CASRSGRSGHPGKEFF. DNA of the CDR3: TGTGCCAGCAGGTCGGGGCGCAGCGGCCATCCCGGGAAGGAGTTCTTC. The gene calls are TRBV27 and TRBJ2-1; D may correspond to TRBD1 or TRBD2 (5 bases each). Germline lookup yields CDR1 MNHEY and CDR2 SMNVEV (reference sequence). V lost 6 bases and J 14 bases, leaving 29 bases between the germline ends. The CDR3 consists of 16 residues.

The sample holds a few counts of this clone. V usage is TRBV2 and J usage is TRBJ1-5; no clear D gene. The CDR3 runs 14 residues. The germline V and J ends were trimmed by 7 bases and 7 bases, with 17 bases remaining between them. In germline, CDR1 is SNHLY, CDR2 FYNNEI. The CDR3 reads CASTRLTAGQPQHF. Written as DNA, the CDR3 is TGTGCCAGCACCCGCCTTACGGCTGGACAGCCCCAGCATTTT. Full variable domain (rest looked up from reference TRBV2 and TRBJ1-5): EPEVTQTPSHQVTQMGQEVILRCVPISNHLYFYWYRQILGQKVEFLVSFYNNEISEKSEIFDDQFSVERPDGSNFTLKIRSTKLEDSAMYFCASTRLTAGQPQHFGDGTRLSIL.

The chain recombines TRBV5-1 with TRBJ1-4; 8 nucleotides align to TRBD1. V lost 2 bases, J lost 7 bases, and 4 bases stayed unmatched. Germline V CDR1 and CDR2: SGHRS, YFSETQ. The CDR3 contains 14 residues. The CDR3 DNA reads TGCGCCAGCAGCTTCGACAGGGGCAGTGAAAAACTGTTTTTT. Protein: CASSFDRGSEKLFF.

The chain links TRBV11-2 to TRBJ1-3, with a weak D call TRBD1 (5 bases). The CDR3 contains 15 residues. The ends were cut back, 5 bases at V and 0 bases at J, with 11 bases in the middle. The V gene's germline CDR1 is SGHAT and CDR2 FQNNGV. As DNA, the CDR3 is TGTGCCAGCAGCCGCATGAGGGGCTCTGGAAACACCATATATTTT. Residues: CASSRMRGSGNTIYF. Full variable domain (missing parts from reference TRBV11-2 and TRBJ1-3): EAGVAQSPRYKIIEKRQSVAFWCNPISGHATLYWYQQILGQGPKLLIQFQNNGVVDDSQLPKDRFSAERLKGVDSTLKIQPAKLEDSAVYLCASSRMRGSGNTIYFGEGSWLTVV.

V gene TRBV12-3 or TRBV12-4 combines with J gene TRBJ2-5; TRBD1 matches 7 bases. Trimming took 3 bases from V and 5 from J; bases not matched to a gene: 3. This CDR3 has 13 residues. CDR3 DNA: TGTGCCAGCAGTTTTGTGACAGGGGAGACCCAGTACTTC. As protein: CASSFVTGETQYF.

The gene calls are TRBV6-5 and TRBJ2-2; 10 nucleotides line up with TRBD1. J lost 7 bases, V lost 2 bases, and 4 bases had no gene match. The germline gives CDR1 MNHEY, CDR2 SVGAGI. This CDR3 has 15 residues. The CDR3 DNA is TGTGCCAGCAGTTACAGACAGGGGGCGGGCGGGGAGCTGTTTTTT. It is translated as CASSYRQGAGGELFF.

The CDR3 protein is CASSPSRVGVNSNQPQHF. CDR3 nucleotides: TGTGCCAGCAGTCCCTCACGGGTGGGGGTCAATAGCAATCAGCCCCAGCATTTT. V gene TRBV28 combines with J gene TRBJ1-5; D is perhaps TRBD1 (5 bases). Germline CDR1 MDHEN, CDR2 SYDVKM. V was trimmed by 5 bases and J by 0 bases, leaving 20 bases between them. The CDR3 loop spans 18 amino acids.

This rearrangement joins TRBV29-1 to TRBJ1-1; D remains unclear. V was trimmed by 4 bases and J by 0 bases, leaving 6 bases between them. The CDR3 runs 12 residues. The germline V gene encodes CDR1 SQVTM and CDR2 ANQGSEA. CDR3 protein: CSVVNVNTEAFF. In DNA, the CDR3 is TGCAGCGTTGTTAACGTGAACACTGAAGCTTTCTTT.

In nucleotides, the CDR3 is TGTGCCAGCAGCCAAGAGAGCACAGGGGGGTATGGCTACACCTTC. Protein sequence: CASSQESTGGYGYTF. The chain employs TRBV3-1 (or the pseudogene TRBV3-2) and TRBJ1-2, with 8 bases that match TRBD1. The CDR3 length is 15 residues. The germline CDR1 and CDR2 sequences are LGHDT and YNNKEL (reference sequence). With V trimmed by 0 bases and J by 5 bases, 5 bases remained unmatched.

The CDR3 is CASSDLRTGAGETQYF. Written as DNA, the CDR3 is TGTGCCAGCAGTGATCTGAGGACAGGGGCAGGGGAGACCCAGTACTTC. This chain joins TRBV6-1 and TRBJ2-5; 9 positions match TRBD1. The germline V gene encodes CDR1 MNHNS and CDR2 SASEGT. The V and J ends lost 3 bases and 5 bases, in that order; junction bases with no gene match: 10. The CDR3 covers 16 residues.

The CDR3 loop reads CASREIPQVPLNTEAFF. DNA for the CDR3: TGTGCCAGCAGGGAAATCCCGCAGGTCCCCCTTAACACTGAAGCTTTCTTT. The chain recombines TRBV6-1 with TRBJ1-1; D ambiguous. The V gene lost 6 bases and the J gene lost 2 bases, with 22 bases spanning the gap. Germline CDR1 MNHNS, CDR2 SASEGT. The length of the CDR3 is 17 residues.

The chain combines TRBV15 with TRBJ2-1; TRBD1 or TRBD2 may be the D gene (5 bases each). V lost 5 bases and J 8 bases, leaving 13 bases between the germline ends. Germline V gene lookup returns CDR1 LNHNV and CDR2 YYDKDF (reference sequence). The CDR3 runs to 13 residues. The CDR3 loop reads CATSSLRGYEQFF. In DNA, the CDR3 is TGTGCCACCAGCTCCTTGAGGGGCTATGAGCAGTTCTTC.

The chain recombines TRBV3-1 (or the pseudogene TRBV3-2) with TRBJ1-1; D is unclear. Germline V CDR1 and CDR2: LGHDT, YNNKEL (reference sequence). The CDR3 runs to 13 residues. The V end lost 4 bases, the J end lost 2 bases, and 8 bases lay between the germline ends. CDR3 sequence (DNA): TGTGCCAGCAGCCCCGCCCCAAACACTGAAGCTTTCTTT. Encoded protein: CASSPAPNTEAFF.